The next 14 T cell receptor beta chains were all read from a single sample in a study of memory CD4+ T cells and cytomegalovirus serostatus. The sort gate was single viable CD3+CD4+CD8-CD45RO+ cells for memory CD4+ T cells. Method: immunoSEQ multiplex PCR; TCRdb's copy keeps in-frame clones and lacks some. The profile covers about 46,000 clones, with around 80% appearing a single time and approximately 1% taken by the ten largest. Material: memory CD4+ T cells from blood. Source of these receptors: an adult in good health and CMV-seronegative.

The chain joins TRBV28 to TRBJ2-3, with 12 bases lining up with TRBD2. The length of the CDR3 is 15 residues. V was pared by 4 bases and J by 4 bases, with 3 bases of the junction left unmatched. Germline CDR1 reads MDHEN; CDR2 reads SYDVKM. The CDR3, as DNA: TGTGCCAGCAGTTGGCTAGCGGGGGGGTCAGATACGCAGTATTTT. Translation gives CASSWLAGGSDTQYF.

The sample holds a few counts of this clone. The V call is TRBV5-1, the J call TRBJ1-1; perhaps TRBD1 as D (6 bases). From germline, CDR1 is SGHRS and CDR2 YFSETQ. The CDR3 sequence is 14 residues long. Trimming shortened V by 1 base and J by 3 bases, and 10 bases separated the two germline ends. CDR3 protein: CASSLSRTDTEAFF. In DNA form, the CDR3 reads TGCGCCAGCAGCTTGAGTAGGACAGACACTGAAGCTTTCTTT.

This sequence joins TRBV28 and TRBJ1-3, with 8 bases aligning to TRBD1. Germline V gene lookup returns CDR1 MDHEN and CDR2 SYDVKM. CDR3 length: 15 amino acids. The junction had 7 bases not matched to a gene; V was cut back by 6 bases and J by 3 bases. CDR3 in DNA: TGTGCCAGCAGCTACCAGGGGGCGGGTGGAAACACCATATATTTT. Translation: CASSYQGAGGNTIYF.

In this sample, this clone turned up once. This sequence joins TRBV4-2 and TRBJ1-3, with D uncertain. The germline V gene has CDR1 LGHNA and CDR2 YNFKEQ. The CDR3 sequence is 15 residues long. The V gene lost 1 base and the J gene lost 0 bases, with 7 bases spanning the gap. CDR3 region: CASSQVSSSGNTIYF. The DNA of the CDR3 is TGTGCCAGCAGCCAAGTCTCCAGCTCTGGAAACACCATATATTTT.

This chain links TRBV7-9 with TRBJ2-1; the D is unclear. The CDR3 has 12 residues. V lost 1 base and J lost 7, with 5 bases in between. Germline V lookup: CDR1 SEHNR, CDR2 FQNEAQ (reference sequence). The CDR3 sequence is CASSLVGNEQFF. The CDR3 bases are TGTGCCAGCAGCTTAGTGGGGAATGAGCAGTTCTTC.

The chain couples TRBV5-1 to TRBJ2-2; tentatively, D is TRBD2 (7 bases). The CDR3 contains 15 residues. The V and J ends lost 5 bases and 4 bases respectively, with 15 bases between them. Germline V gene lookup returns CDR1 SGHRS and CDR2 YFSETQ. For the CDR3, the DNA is TGCGCCAGCAGGACGGGGGGACAACGCACCGGGGAGCTGTTTTTT. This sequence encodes CASRTGGQRTGELFF.

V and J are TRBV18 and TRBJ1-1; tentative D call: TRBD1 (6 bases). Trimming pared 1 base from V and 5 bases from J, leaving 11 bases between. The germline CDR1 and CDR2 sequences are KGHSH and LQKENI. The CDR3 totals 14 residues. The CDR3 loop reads CASSPLPGQTEAFF. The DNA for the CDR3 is TGTGCCAGCTCACCACTCCCCGGACAGACTGAAGCTTTCTTT.

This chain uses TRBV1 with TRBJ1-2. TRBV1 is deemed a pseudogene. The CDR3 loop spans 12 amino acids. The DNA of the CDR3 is TGCACCAGCGTGCGAAAGACCTATGGCTACACCTTC. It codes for CTSVRKTYGYTF.

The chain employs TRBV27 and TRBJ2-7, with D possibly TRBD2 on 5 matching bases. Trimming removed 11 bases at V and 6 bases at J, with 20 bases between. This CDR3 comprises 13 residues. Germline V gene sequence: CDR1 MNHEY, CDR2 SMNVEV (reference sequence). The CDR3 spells CASHHFGGGEQYF. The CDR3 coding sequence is TGTGCCTCCCATCATTTCGGCGGAGGCGAGCAGTACTTC.

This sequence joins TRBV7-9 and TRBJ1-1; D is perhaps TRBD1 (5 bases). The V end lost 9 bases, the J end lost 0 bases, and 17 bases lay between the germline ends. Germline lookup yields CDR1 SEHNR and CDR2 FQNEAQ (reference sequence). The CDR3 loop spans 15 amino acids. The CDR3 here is CASRRGDGMNTEAFF. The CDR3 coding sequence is TGTGCCAGTAGGCGGGGGGACGGAATGAACACTGAAGCTTTCTTT. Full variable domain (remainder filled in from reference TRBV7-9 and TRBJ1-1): DTGVSQNPRHKITKRGQNVTFRCDPISEHNRLYWYRQTLGQGPEFLTYFQNEAQLEKSRLLSDRFSAERPKGSFSTLEIQRTEQGDSAMYLCASRRGDGMNTEAFFGQGTRLTVV.

For the CDR3, the DNA is TGTGCCAGCAGTGGACAGGTCTATGGCTACACCTTC. This translates into CASSGQVYGYTF. The chain employs TRBV28 and TRBJ1-2, with TRBD1 matching 7 bases. After removal of 5 bases from V and 4 bases from J, the junction contained 1 base not matched to a gene. Germline CDR1 is MDHEN and CDR2 is SYDVKM. CDR3 length: 12 residues.

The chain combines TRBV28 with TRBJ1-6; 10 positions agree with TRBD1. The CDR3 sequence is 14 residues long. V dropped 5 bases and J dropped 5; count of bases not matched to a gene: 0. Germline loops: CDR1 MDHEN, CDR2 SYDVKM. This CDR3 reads CASSDRGHNSPLHF. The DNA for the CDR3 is TGTGCCAGCAGTGACAGGGGGCATAATTCACCCCTCCACTTT.

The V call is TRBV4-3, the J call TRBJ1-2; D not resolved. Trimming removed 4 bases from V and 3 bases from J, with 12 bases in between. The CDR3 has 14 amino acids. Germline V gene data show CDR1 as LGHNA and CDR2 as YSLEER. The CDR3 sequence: CASSPGLRDYGYTF. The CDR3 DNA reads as TGCGCCAGCAGCCCTGGATTGCGGGACTATGGCTACACCTTC.

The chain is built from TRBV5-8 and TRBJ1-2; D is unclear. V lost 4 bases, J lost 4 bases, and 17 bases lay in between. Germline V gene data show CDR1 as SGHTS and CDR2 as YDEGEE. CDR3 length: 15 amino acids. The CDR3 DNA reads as TGTGCCAGCAGCCCGCTGGGTGGACGAACCTATGGCTACACCTTC. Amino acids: CASSPLGGRTYGYTF.